Shown below are 22 T cell receptor beta chains from a single sample sequenced in a study of tumor and adjacent non-tumor tissue in lung cancer. TCRbeta libraries were built with three rounds of nested PCR, modified from ARM-PCR. Using its own MiXCR run on the multiplex PCR reads, TCRdb lists one record per CDR3 protein. This sample has 90,000 to 110,000 distinct CDR3 sequences, with roughly three fifths found just once. No cell sorting was done before RNA was extracted from the tissue. The normal lung tissue was taken more than 3 cm from the tumor edge. Sequencing used distant non-tumor lung tissue. The receptors shown here come from a man in his sixties with non-small cell lung cancer.

Note on this clonotype: A clone one base away is much larger, so this may be a read error. J is TRBJ2-7 and V is TRBV12-3 or TRBV12-4, with 8 bases that match TRBD2. The CDR3 has 15 residues. With V trimmed by 0 bases and J by 4 bases, 5 bases remained unmatched. The CDR3 bases are TGTGCCAGCAGTTTAGCTTTGGCTAGCGGGTACGAGCAGTACTTC. Translated: CASSLALASGYEQYF.

Concerning this clonotype itself: Here the CDR3 omits its conserved ending phenylalanine or tryptophan, so a read error is the likely source. The rearrangement joins TRBV6-2 or TRBV6-3 to TRBJ2-3; tentative D call: TRBD1 (6 bases). The J call is in doubt because the DNA end fits TRBJ1-5 better. Germline CDR1 MNHEY, CDR2 SVGEGT. The CDR3 has 15 amino acids. CDR3 loop: CASSLGTWSTDTQHL. As DNA, the CDR3 is TGTGCCAGCAGTCTAGGGACATGGAGCACAGATACGCAGCATTTA.

With regard to this clonotype: The junction departs from germline at one end; a sequencing error may be responsible. The rearrangement joins TRBV5-5 to TRBJ2-5; 10 nucleotides line up with TRBD2. Germline V gene sequence: CDR1 SGHKS, CDR2 YYEKEE (reference sequence). The CDR3 spans 14 residues. CDR3 nucleotides: TGTGCCAGGAGCTGGGGACTAGCGCAAGAGACCCATTACTTC. This translates into CARSWGLAQETHYF.

Turning to this clonotype: One junction end disagrees with the germline gene, perhaps due to a read error. This chain links TRBV14 with TRBJ2-1; D is unclear. CDR1 and CDR2 from the germline V gene are SGHDN and FVKESK. CDR3 size: 13 residues. DNA for the CDR3: TGCGCCAGCAGCTCCACCTTAAATAATGAGCAGTTCTTC. Translating it yields CASSSTLNNEQFF.

As DNA, the CDR3 is TGTGACAACAGAACACCGGGGACAGGGCAGTTACTCACCGGGGAGCTGTTTTTT. Amino acids: CDNRTPGTGQLLTGELFF. This chain uses TRBV6-2 or TRBV6-3 with TRBJ2-2, with TRBD1 matching 9 bases. Germline V gene data show CDR1 as MNHEY and CDR2 as SVGEGT. The CDR3 spans 18 residues.

As concerns this clonotype: The junction differs from germline at one of its ends, possibly a read error. The chain links TRBV5-4 to TRBJ2-2, with 12 nucleotides matching TRBD2. This CDR3 has 18 residues. Per the germline V gene, CDR1 is SGHNT and CDR2 is YYREEE (reference sequence). CDR3 sequence (DNA): TGTGCCAGCACCTCGCGGCTAGCGGGAGGGCCGAACACCGGGGAGCCGTTTTTT. This sequence encodes CASTSRLAGGPNTGEPFF.

With respect to this clonotype: A much larger clonotype is one base distant, so this may be a read error. V is TRBV12-3 or TRBV12-4 and J is TRBJ1-1, with 7 positions matching TRBD1. This CDR3 region has 18 residues. The CDR3 reads CAIDSSRGGGTHNIEAFF. In nucleotides, the CDR3 is TGTGCCATCGATTCTTCCAGGGGGGGTGGGACACATAACATTGAAGCTTTCTTT.

This clonotype was observed a handful of times. At one boundary the junction diverges from the germline segment, which might be a read error. The chain recombines TRBV7-3 with TRBJ2-3; D is uncertain. Germline CDR1 SGHTA, CDR2 FQGTGA. There are 12 residues in the CDR3. In DNA, the CDR3 is TGTGCCAGCAGCCTAAATGGGGATACTCAGTATTTT. As protein: CASSLNGDTQYF. Full variable domain (missing parts from reference TRBV7-3 and TRBJ2-3): GAGVSQTPSNKVTEKGKYVELRCDPISGHTALYWYRQSLGQGPEFLIYFQGTGAADDSGLPNDRFFAVRPEGSVSTLKIQRTERGDSAVYLCASSLNGDTQYFGPGTRLTVL.

The chain joins TRBV20-1 to TRBJ1-2; 9 bases line up with TRBD1. Germline loops: CDR1 DFQATT, CDR2 SNEGSKA (reference sequence). The CDR3 totals 15 residues. Germline trimming cut 0 bases from V and 4 bases from J; bases unmatched to any gene: 6. CDR3 loop: CSARDDRGSPYGYTF. In DNA form, the CDR3 reads TGCAGTGCTAGAGACGACAGGGGGTCCCCCTATGGCTACACCTTC.

This clonotype was recorded many times. The chain employs TRBV4-1 and TRBJ1-4; 8 nucleotides line up with TRBD1. V gave up 4 bases and J gave up 6 bases; unmatched junction bases: 4. Germline V CDR1 and CDR2: MGHRA, YSYEKL. The length of the CDR3 is 14 residues. CDR3: CASSRTGSHEKLFF. In nucleotides, the CDR3 is TGCGCCAGCAGCCGGACAGGGTCGCATGAAAAACTGTTTTTT.

For the CDR3, the DNA is TGTGCCAGCAGGCCTGAGGGGTCGGGTCTCCCATTCGAAGCTTTCTTT. This codes for CASRPEGSGLPFEAFF. V gene TRBV6-1 combines with J gene TRBJ1-1; maybe TRBD1 (5 bases). From germline, CDR1 is MNHNS and CDR2 SASEGT. Deletions cut 6 bases from V and 8 bases from J, with 25 bases between. The CDR3 is 16 amino acids.

This clonotype was seen just once. Relative to the germline gene, one junction end is altered; a read error may explain this. This chain uses TRBV4-1 with TRBJ1-1, with unresolved D. CDR1 is MGHRA and CDR2 is YSYEKL in the germline V gene. This CDR3 is built from 15 residues. The CDR3 loop reads CVSSNLRLVNTEAFF. The CDR3, as DNA: TGCGTCAGCAGCAACCTCCGACTAGTGAACACTGAAGCTTTCTTT.

This clonotype came up a few times. The conserved phenylalanine or tryptophan normally closing the CDR3 is absent here, so this likely arose from a read error. The CDR3 DNA reads TGTGCCAGCAGCTTAGATCATTCAGCGGGATCAGATACGCAGTATCTT. Amino acid sequence: CASSLDHSAGSDTQYL. V is TRBV11-2 and J is TRBJ2-3; 7 nucleotides match TRBD2. CDR1 SGHAT and CDR2 FQNNGV come from the germline V gene. There are 16 residues in the CDR3. Losses at the gene ends were 0 bases for V and 4 bases for J; bases not matched to a gene: 7.

This clonotype was recorded many times. This rearrangement joins TRBV5-4 to TRBJ2-1; 11 bases agree with TRBD1. With 3 bases clipped from V and 7 bases from J, the junction kept 3 bases outside the gene matches. CDR3 size: 14 residues. Germline CDR1 SGHNT, CDR2 YYREEE (reference sequence). The DNA for the CDR3 is TGTGCCAGCAGCTCCGGGACAGGGGGGAATGAGCAGTTCTTC. It yields the protein CASSSGTGGNEQFF.

Comments on this clonotype: A much larger clone differs by one base, so this may be a read error. The conserved phenylalanine or tryptophan normally closing the CDR3 is absent here, so this likely arose from a read error. V usage is TRBV7-9 and J usage is TRBJ2-1; D not certain. V shed 5 bases and J shed 8 bases, with 10 bases lying between them. The CDR3 contains 12 residues. Per germline, CDR1 SEHNR and CDR2 FQNEAQ (reference sequence). CDR3 sequence: CASSPSLYEQFL. CDR3 sequence (DNA): TGTGCCAGCAGCCCCTCGTTATATGAGCAGTTCTTA.

With respect to this clonotype: A read error is possible here, since a much larger clone lies one base away. The chain carries TRBV12-3 or TRBV12-4 and TRBJ1-5; D remains ambiguous. The CDR3 spans 12 residues. The CDR3 nucleotides are TGTGCCAGCACTTTAGCGCTCCGCCCCCAGCATTTT. Translated, it gives CASTLALRPQHF.

Note on this clonotype: The CDR3 end shows no conserved phenylalanine or tryptophan, and so a read error is likely. Because the CDR3's place on the DNA is in doubt, the DNA is left out and the CDR3 is given as listed by TCRdb. The J gene is TRBJ2-1, the V gene TRBV5-6; the table's D gene call, TRBD1, was not cross checked with the DNA. Termini included, the CDR3 measures 15 amino acids. CDR1 is SGHDT and CDR2 is YYEEEE in the germline V gene. CDR3 region: CASSLGQGQNNEQFL.

Concerning this clonotype itself: Since a much larger clone is just one base distant, this may be a read error. This chain links TRBV5-1 with TRBJ1-1; D possibly corresponds to TRBD1 (6 bases). Trimming stripped 3 bases from V and 2 bases from J, with 17 bases between. The CDR3 is 16 amino acids. CDR1 and CDR2 (germline): SGHRS, YFSETQ. CDR3 nucleotides: TGCGCCAGCAGCTGGGAAGGGGCAGGGGCCAACACTGAAGCTTTCTTT. The encoded protein is CASSWEGAGANTEAFF.

This clonotype was recorded many times. V usage is TRBV6-6 and J usage is TRBJ2-1; 8 nucleotides line up with TRBD1. Germline-derived CDR1 and CDR2 are MNHNY and SVGAGI (reference sequence). This CDR3 contains 14 residues. V trimming: 6 bases; J trimming: 7 bases; junction bases outside the gene matches: 8. CDR3: CASREQGVRNEQFF. In nucleotides, the CDR3 is TGTGCCAGCAGGGAACAGGGGGTAAGAAATGAGCAGTTCTTC.

Comments on this clonotype: Being one base from a much bigger clone, this may be a read error. This chain uses TRBV20-1 with TRBJ1-5, with D tentatively TRBD1 (5 bases). V shed 4 bases and J shed 5 bases, with 12 bases lying between them. There are 13 residues in the CDR3. The V gene's germline CDR1 is DFQATT and CDR2 SNEGSKA (reference sequence). The CDR3 bases are TGCAGTGCTATGGGGGATCTAGATCAGCCCCAGCATTTT. Translated: CSAMGDLDQPQHF.

The J gene is TRBJ1-4, the V gene TRBV20-1; maybe TRBD1 (5 bases). In germline, CDR1 is DFQATT, CDR2 SNEGSKA (reference sequence). The CDR3 loop spans 12 amino acids. The CDR3 DNA is TGCGGGGGTGGTCAAACTAATGAAAAACTGTTTTTT. Encoded protein: CGGGQTNEKLFF.

The chain is built from TRBV6-1 and TRBJ2-3; D unclear. The CDR3 is 13 amino acids. Germline lookup yields CDR1 MNHNS and CDR2 SASEGT. The germline V and J ends were trimmed by 7 bases and 5 bases, with 13 bases remaining between them. The CDR3 loop reads CASIDGRKDTQYF. For the CDR3, the DNA is TGTGCCAGCATCGATGGACGGAAAGATACGCAGTATTTT.